The entry that follows covers one TCR beta chain sequence. Its antigen is currently not known. Base qualities are not recorded, but no much larger clone differs from it by a single base. This specimen belongs to a study of cytomegalovirus exposure and HLA in healthy donors (dated by TCRdb to the late 2010s). Concerning the study at large: An earlier analysis of approximately 640 of the donors reported about 250 Gb of sequence data and about 100 million unique TCR beta sequences from 150 million to 200 million T cells. The study was designed to test whether signatures of past pathogen exposure could be identified by cataloging public T cell receptors. Roughly 300 gigabases of sequencing data and roughly 90 million unique TCR sequences were included in an early release covering about 600 HLA-typed donors. Using immunosequencing, the study profiled T cell repertoires from approximately 700 subjects and related those repertoires to cytomegalovirus serostatus. In the later analysis, no new phenotypic data were used to find candidate immune exposures; instead, reliance was placed on TCR beta sequences and their occurrence across donors. A later genetic analysis took genome-wide SNP genotypes for about three fifths of the 666 donors and used that subset as a discovery cohort. A later analysis re-examined previously published TCR beta repertoires from roughly 720 donors and added high-resolution HLA genotyping to investigate patterns of TCR occurrence. Class I and class II HLA loci were covered by the typing at four-digit resolution. Every repertoire in the discovery cohort had been generated on one and the same sequencing platform. Among about 410 genotyped donors of the cohort, an average of around 220,000 unique TCR beta nucleotide sequences was sequenced per donor, of which roughly 17% were non-productive. The study combined high-throughput TCR immunosequencing, statistical association of individual TCRs with disease status, and machine learning to predict cytomegalovirus infection status. An earlier analysis of approximately 500 of the donors applied high-throughput TCR beta sequencing to assess whether each TCR beta V gene segment acted as functional or pseudogenic. Typing coverage varied by locus: 629-630 donors for A, B, C, DRB1 and DQB1; roughly 500 for DQA1; approximately 610 for DPA1; around 490 for DPB1. Donor age, sex, ethnicity and CMV serostatus were compiled alongside the repertoire data. Because of strong linkage in the cohort, five DR-DQ haplotypes were treated as single units for association and clustering. In addition to the first cohort of approximately 670 subjects, a separate validation cohort of under 150 different subjects was used. The genetic ancestry cluster associated with self-reported Caucasian donors included 65% to 90% of the approximately 430 genotyped donors.

To prepare the library, the immunoSEQ multiplex PCR assay was applied. A mixture of 60 forward primers for TCR Vbeta segments and 13 reverse primers for TCR Jbeta segments was used in the multiplex PCR. Amplification of the CDR3 region of rearranged TCR beta genes was performed with a multiplex PCR assay on genomic DNA. The Illumina HiSeq System was used to sequence the amplified TCR beta libraries as 87-base-pair reads. Regarding the original processing steps: In a later analysis, tens of millions of unique TCR beta chains were counted across the 650 to 750 repertoires, and roughly 10 million of these chains were shared by at least two donors. To remove PCR and sequencing errors, raw reads were error-corrected and collapsed into unique sequences using a nearest-neighbor algorithm that merged closely related sequences. To assign V, D and J gene segments, CDR3 sequences were aligned to IMGT reference sequences. Each retained sequence needed at least a six-nucleotide match to both a V gene segment and a J gene segment. A rearrangement counted as productive if the CDR3 had no stop codons and remained in frame with V and J, and every other rearrangement counted as non-productive. CDR3 was defined by IMGT convention, running from the second conserved V-encoded cysteine to the conserved J-encoded phenylalanine. In an earlier analysis of some 550 of the donors, sequences lacking an unambiguous match to a single V gene segment were excluded. In an earlier analysis of several hundred of the donors, V segments were called functional above 56.7% productive rearrangements and were called segregating when the between-donor standard deviation exceeded 5%. A statistical classification framework was built to diagnose cytomegalovirus status from the catalog of TCR beta chain sequences. In a later analysis, V and J genes were assigned by comparing TCR nucleotide sequences against IMGT/GENE-DB human TR gene sequences. Using the TCRdist pipeline, a later analysis assigned CDR3 sequences along with most-parsimonious VDJ recombination scenarios. In a later analysis, each TCR beta chain was defined by its CDR3 amino acid sequence together with its V-gene family, and reads without a unique V-gene family were excluded. In a later analysis, fewer than 650 highly shared, low-generation-probability nucleotide sequences were removed to address suspected cross-contamination and a sequencing artifact. In a later analysis, a clonal expansion index was calculated for each public chain from normalized within-repertoire ranks of inferred template counts. Generation probabilities in a later analysis came from a VDJ recombination model fitted to out-of-frame rearrangements, and those results were checked against IGoR. In a later analysis, TCR-TCR, TCR-HLA and TCR-CMV co-occurrence was scored with hypergeometric tests, and a repertoire-size bias correction was applied to TCR pairs. A later analysis estimated false discovery rates by permuting HLA or CMV assignments 20 times. In a later analysis, co-occurring TCRs were grouped with DBSCAN, and TCRdist sequence similarity was added when clustering was performed within HLA-allele-positive subsets. Repertoires with fewer than 30,000 or more than 120,000 public chains were left out of co-occurrence clustering, as were a handful of repertoires with anomalous nucleotide sharing. Here the immuneACCESS table is served through TCRdb, limited to in-frame sequences with V and J called. Missing clones are a known gap in these copies; in checked studies unresolved V genes cover under half, and the rest lacks a known reason. The DNA was the basis for D and trimming; V, J and clone size are from that table. The sample includes over 55,000 clones, with about 70% observed a single time. Of the sample, 6.5% to 8% is held by the ten largest clones.

Results the study describes overall, beyond this receptor: In a later analysis, HLA-associated TCR beta chains showed more clonal expansion and lower generation probabilities than non-associated chains that were equally common. A later analysis associated roughly 17,000 TCR beta sequences with specific HLA alleles at a false discovery rate of 0.05. In the study, some 160 TCR beta chains were listed as associated with cytomegalovirus. Seventeen rarely observed V segments, including chromosome 9 orphons, were excluded from the earlier analysis of some 590 of the donors because counts were too low. Some IMGT-functional V segments, including TRBV6-2 and TRBV6-3, could not be distinguished by the 87-base-pair reads and were therefore excluded. CMV serostatus was the only immune exposure information available for the cohort. An earlier analysis of approximately 540 of the donors showed that most TCR beta V segments appeared in productive rearrangements either about 87% or about 30% of the time, which broadly matched IMGT annotations. The sequencing pipeline was judged likely to have produced a cluster of highly shared sequence variants as a technical artifact. In a later analysis, TCR association rates were found to vary across HLA loci, with the most associated TCRs seen for DRB1 alleles and the fewest for HLA-C alleles. Most TCR sequences were seen in very few donors, while some public TCRs were found in many individuals. V-gene and J-gene trimming of TCR beta chains was associated with a missense DCLRE1C variant in a later genetic analysis, and the association was replicated in an independent cohort. Most CMV-associated TCR beta chains appeared to be HLA-restricted in a later analysis, and the HLA associations seemed to be driven largely by CMV exposure. Assigning TCR associations to individual alleles was difficult when HLA alleles, especially DR and DQ, strongly co-occurred. A further reported finding was that TCR beta sequences accurately predicted the HLA-A and HLA-B alleles for most subjects in the first cohort. A later analysis reported that several top co-occurrence clusters appeared linked to parvovirus B19, influenza, CMV and Epstein-Barr virus. Because HLA typing was unavailable for some donors at each locus, only the typed subset was used in association tests. This cohort had only TCR beta chains sequenced, and the lack of alpha or paired-chain data limited which features could be detected. In both the original and validation cohorts, the classifier was reported to diagnose cytomegalovirus status with high specificity and sensitivity. Correlated functional status among segregating V segments might reflect linkage disequilibrium, but an unknown experimental factor could not be ruled out. Compared with the approximately 600-donor mean, donors in an Asian-associated ancestry cluster had fewer N-insertions in productive TCRs, according to a later genetic analysis. Sequencing depth was assumed to be roughly uniform across donors in the presence/absence analyses, though that assumption may not hold. It was suggested by the authors that the approach could potentially be generalized to other disease states and immunological phenotypes. A few of the identified cytomegalovirus-associated TCR beta chains were confirmed in vitro to be specific for cytomegalovirus antigens.

The cohort was made up of about 610 healthy bone marrow donors. Cohort members were all nominally healthy when sampled, although unrecorded immune exposures were likely present. The donor tested CMV seropositive, placing the donor among the 289 seropositive members of the cohort. A peripheral blood sample was provided by each donor, and peripheral blood mononuclear cells were used for TCR beta sequencing. The Qiagen DNeasy Blood Extraction Kit was used to extract genomic DNA from the blood cell samples. The germline V gene specifies MGHDK as CDR1 and SYGVNS as CDR2. Including the terminal cysteine and phenylalanine, the CDR3 comprises 12 residues. Of all the DNA, just the CDR3 is kept, 36 bases in frame from base 1. V lost 2 bases and J lost 5 bases; the stretch between them is 6 bases long.

Sequenced input: PBMCs. The origin of this receptor is a man aged 40-49 years in good health and CMV-seropositive. The chain is assembled from TRBV25-1 and TRBJ1-2; the D gene lacks a confident call. The bases read TGTGCCAGCAGTGAACAGGATTATGGCTACACCTTC. Its protein reads: CASSEQDYGYTF.